A selection of T cell receptor beta chains follows, all from one sample in a study of T cell responses to AZD1222 COVID-19 vaccine. Clones were sequenced by immunoSEQ multiplex PCR, and TCRdb holds only the in-frame ones, with some missing. This sample has 84,000 or so clones, with around 90% found just once. The sequencing here drew on peripheral blood, taken on day 0 of AZD1222 vaccination. The receptors come from an adult in good health. CDR3s include the opening cysteine and the closing phenylalanine or tryptophan. The D gene is left open where the match is weak. Size values are once, few and many counts, or a class for expanded clones, and some rows have none.

j_gene: TRBJ1-5; abundance: -; d_gene: TRBD1; v_gene: TRBV15; CDR3aa: CATSRGTGGNQPQHF; CDR3nt: TGTGCCACCAGCAGGGGGACAGGGGGCAATCAGCCCCAGCATTTT
j_gene: TRBJ1-5; abundance: -; d_gene: -; v_gene: TRBV19; CDR3aa: CATSGGGATSNQPQHF; CDR3nt: TGTGCCACCTCCGGGGGGGGAGCCACTAGCAATCAGCCCCAGCATTTT
j_gene: TRBJ2-1; abundance: -; d_gene: TRBD2; v_gene: TRBV9; CDR3aa: CASSLSSGRARYNEQFF; CDR3nt: TGTGCCAGCTCCCTCTCTAGCGGGAGGGCGCGATACAATGAGCAGTTCTTC
j_gene: TRBJ2-7; abundance: once; d_gene: TRBD2; v_gene: TRBV6-5; CDR3aa: CASTLGRGGRHEQYF; CDR3nt: TGTGCCAGCACCCTCGGTCGGGGGGGCCGCCACGAGCAGTACTTC
j_gene: TRBJ1-5; abundance: -; d_gene: -; v_gene: TRBV18; CDR3aa: CASSPTGGPTGSNQPQHF; CDR3nt: TGTGCCAGCTCACCAACCGGGGGCCCCACAGGGAGCAATCAGCCCCAGCATTTT
j_gene: TRBJ1-2; abundance: -; d_gene: -; v_gene: TRBV5-4; CDR3aa: CASSSATGDYGYTF; CDR3nt: TGTGCCAGCAGCTCCGCGACAGGTGACTATGGCTACACCTTC
j_gene: TRBJ2-3; abundance: -; d_gene: TRBD2; v_gene: TRBV18; CDR3aa: CASSPYGRASTDTQYF; CDR3nt: TGTGCCAGCTCACCATACGGGAGGGCTAGCACAGATACGCAGTATTTT
j_gene: TRBJ1-6; abundance: -; d_gene: -; v_gene: TRBV11-2; CDR3aa: CASSSPSGYNSPLHF; CDR3nt: TGTGCCAGCAGCTCCCCGTCGGGCTATAATTCACCCCTCCACTTT
j_gene: TRBJ1-1; abundance: -; d_gene: -; v_gene: TRBV27; CDR3aa: CASSNRQVTPNTEAFF; CDR3nt: TGTGCCAGCAGCAATCGACAGGTGACTCCCAACACTGAAGCTTTCTTT
j_gene: TRBJ2-3; abundance: -; d_gene: TRBD2; v_gene: TRBV19; CDR3aa: CASSMPAGTTDTQYF; CDR3nt: TGTGCCAGTAGTATGCCAGCGGGGACCACAGATACGCAGTATTTT
j_gene: TRBJ1-5; abundance: -; d_gene: -; v_gene: TRBV12-3/TRBV12-4; CDR3aa: CASSPTELPQHF; CDR3nt: TGTGCCAGCAGCCCGACAGAGCTGCCCCAGCATTTT
j_gene: TRBJ2-1; abundance: -; d_gene: TRBD2; v_gene: TRBV13; CDR3aa: CASSSTYLAGGGNEQFF; CDR3nt: TGTGCCAGCAGCTCCACTTACCTAGCGGGAGGGGGTAATGAGCAGTTCTTC
j_gene: TRBJ2-7; abundance: -; d_gene: TRBD1; v_gene: TRBV24-1; CDR3aa: CATSDSRDSSYEQYF; CDR3nt: TGTGCCACCAGTGATTCCCGGGACAGTTCCTACGAGCAGTACTTC
j_gene: TRBJ1-5; abundance: -; d_gene: -; v_gene: TRBV6-5; CDR3aa: CASIGPGRREPQHF; CDR3nt: TGTGCCAGCATCGGGCCGGGCAGGAGGGAGCCCCAGCATTTT
j_gene: TRBJ1-2; abundance: -; d_gene: TRBD1; v_gene: TRBV18; CDR3aa: CAGRHGTGDPYGYTF; CDR3nt: TGTGCCGGGAGACACGGGACAGGGGACCCATATGGCTACACCTTC
j_gene: TRBJ1-1; abundance: -; d_gene: -; v_gene: TRBV29-1; CDR3aa: CSAYSGDLTEAFF; CDR3nt: TGCAGCGCCTACAGCGGTGATTTAACTGAAGCTTTCTTT
j_gene: TRBJ1-1; abundance: -; d_gene: TRBD1; v_gene: TRBV18; CDR3aa: CASSPQGQGWTEAFF; CDR3nt: TGTGCCAGCTCACCGCAAGGACAGGGTTGGACTGAAGCTTTCTTT
j_gene: TRBJ1-1; abundance: -; d_gene: TRBD1; v_gene: TRBV18; CDR3aa: CASSPPAGGALAFF; CDR3nt: TGTGCCAGCTCACCACCGGCAGGGGGCGCTTTAGCTTTCTTT
j_gene: TRBJ1-5; abundance: -; d_gene: -; v_gene: TRBV5-1; CDR3aa: CASSLLGLSNQPQHF; CDR3nt: TGCGCCAGCAGCTTGTTAGGGCTTAGCAATCAGCCCCAGCATTTT
j_gene: TRBJ2-4; abundance: -; d_gene: -; v_gene: TRBV6-1; CDR3aa: CASSEPLVALKNIQYF; CDR3nt: TGTGCCAGCAGTGAACCCCTCGTGGCGCTCAAAAACATTCAGTACTTC
j_gene: TRBJ1-2; abundance: -; d_gene: TRBD1; v_gene: TRBV18; CDR3aa: CASSAGTGGIGSYGYTF; CDR3nt: TGTGCCAGCTCAGCCGGGACAGGGGGCATCGGGAGCTATGGCTACACCTTC
j_gene: TRBJ2-2; abundance: -; d_gene: TRBD2; v_gene: TRBV7-3; CDR3aa: CASSLAGGPVTGELFF; CDR3nt: TGTGCCAGCAGCTTAGCGGGAGGGCCGGTCACCGGGGAGCTGTTTTTT
j_gene: TRBJ2-1; abundance: few; d_gene: -; v_gene: TRBV7-2; CDR3aa: CASSLWRANEQFF; CDR3nt: TGTGCCAGCAGCTTATGGAGGGCCAATGAGCAGTTCTTC
j_gene: TRBJ1-2; abundance: -; d_gene: -; v_gene: TRBV25-1; CDR3aa: CASSESHPTYGYTF; CDR3nt: TGTGCCAGCAGTGAATCTCACCCTACCTATGGCTACACCTTC
j_gene: TRBJ1-2; abundance: -; d_gene: -; v_gene: TRBV30; CDR3aa: CAGTGNYGYTF; CDR3nt: TGTGCCGGAACAGGGAACTATGGCTACACCTTC
j_gene: TRBJ1-1; abundance: -; d_gene: -; v_gene: TRBV12-3/TRBV12-4; CDR3aa: CASSLGAREAFF; CDR3nt: TGTGCCAGCAGTTTGGGGGCCAGGGAAGCTTTCTTT
j_gene: TRBJ1-2; abundance: -; d_gene: TRBD1; v_gene: TRBV2; CDR3aa: CASVAPTGLNYGYTF; CDR3nt: TGTGCCAGCGTTGCTCCGACAGGGCTAAACTATGGCTACACCTTC
j_gene: TRBJ1-1; abundance: -; d_gene: -; v_gene: TRBV19; CDR3aa: CASRVQRNEAFF; CDR3nt: TGTGCCAGTAGGGTTCAACGGAATGAAGCTTTCTTT
j_gene: TRBJ1-5; abundance: -; d_gene: -; v_gene: TRBV6-1; CDR3aa: CASSEAEVLPQHF; CDR3nt: TGTGCCAGCAGTGAAGCGGAGGTATTGCCCCAGCATTTT
j_gene: TRBJ1-1; abundance: once; d_gene: -; v_gene: TRBV20-1; CDR3aa: CSARAGSEAFF; CDR3nt: TGCAGTGCTAGGGCGGGTAGTGAAGCTTTCTTT
j_gene: TRBJ1-5; abundance: -; d_gene: -; v_gene: TRBV6-1; CDR3aa: CASSEALSHYSNQPQHF; CDR3nt: TGTGCCAGCAGTGAAGCGTTGAGTCATTATAGCAATCAGCCCCAGCATTTT
j_gene: TRBJ1-1; abundance: -; d_gene: -; v_gene: TRBV5-6; CDR3aa: CASSQQANTEAFF; CDR3nt: TGTGCCAGCAGCCAACAGGCGAACACTGAAGCTTTCTTT
j_gene: TRBJ2-1; abundance: -; d_gene: -; v_gene: TRBV6-5; CDR3aa: CASRTGMTSYNEQFF; CDR3nt: TGTGCCAGCAGAACCGGGATGACCTCCTACAATGAGCAGTTCTTC
j_gene: TRBJ2-3; abundance: -; d_gene: -; v_gene: TRBV6-5; CDR3aa: CASSYSPGGTDTQYF; CDR3nt: TGTGCCAGCAGTTACTCGCCGGGGGGCACAGATACGCAGTATTTT
j_gene: TRBJ2-5; abundance: few; d_gene: -; v_gene: TRBV5-6; CDR3aa: CASSLPQETQYF; CDR3nt: TGTGCCAGCAGCTTGCCCCAAGAGACCCAGTACTTC
j_gene: TRBJ2-2; abundance: -; d_gene: TRBD2; v_gene: TRBV6-5; CDR3aa: CASSSRGTSGTGELFF; CDR3nt: TGTGCCAGCAGTTCAAGGGGGACTAGCGGGACCGGGGAGCTGTTTTTT
j_gene: TRBJ2-7; abundance: -; d_gene: TRBD1; v_gene: TRBV6-5; CDR3aa: CASSGTGSYEQYF; CDR3nt: TGTGCCAGCAGCGGGACAGGGTCCTACGAGCAGTACTTC
j_gene: TRBJ1-5; abundance: -; d_gene: -; v_gene: TRBV18; CDR3aa: CASSPPNQPQHF; CDR3nt: TGTGCCAGCTCACCCCCCAATCAGCCCCAGCATTTT
j_gene: TRBJ1-2; abundance: -; d_gene: -; v_gene: TRBV7-9; CDR3aa: CASTISAQANYGYTF; CDR3nt: TGTGCCAGCACCATTTCCGCTCAAGCTAACTATGGCTACACCTTC
j_gene: TRBJ1-5; abundance: -; d_gene: -; v_gene: TRBV5-1; CDR3aa: CASSLDPSNQPQHF; CDR3nt: TGCGCCAGCAGCTTGGATCCAAGCAATCAGCCCCAGCATTTT
j_gene: TRBJ1-5; abundance: -; d_gene: -; v_gene: TRBV2; CDR3aa: CASSGTLHQPQHF; CDR3nt: TGTGCCAGCAGTGGGACACTTCATCAGCCCCAGCATTTT
j_gene: TRBJ1-1; abundance: -; d_gene: TRBD1; v_gene: TRBV18; CDR3aa: CASSPDRGWTEAFF; CDR3nt: TGTGCCAGCTCACCCGACAGGGGTTGGACTGAAGCTTTCTTT
j_gene: TRBJ1-2; abundance: few; d_gene: TRBD1; v_gene: TRBV4-3; CDR3aa: CASSPQGTGVQRVHGYTF; CDR3nt: TGCGCCAGCAGCCCTCAGGGGACAGGAGTCCAGAGGGTTCATGGCTACACCTTC
j_gene: TRBJ2-1; abundance: -; d_gene: -; v_gene: TRBV19; CDR3aa: CASSGTVNEQFF; CDR3nt: TGTGCCAGTAGTGGGACCGTCAATGAGCAGTTCTTC
j_gene: TRBJ1-1; abundance: -; d_gene: -; v_gene: TRBV18; CDR3aa: CASSPRENTEAFF; CDR3nt: TGTGCCAGCTCACCTCGAGAGAACACTGAAGCTTTCTTT
j_gene: TRBJ2-7; abundance: few; d_gene: -; v_gene: TRBV19; CDR3aa: CASSIDRLGSGSSYEQYF; CDR3nt: TGTGCCAGTAGTATAGATCGGCTGGGGAGTGGAAGCTCCTACGAGCAGTACTTC
j_gene: TRBJ1-4; abundance: -; d_gene: TRBD1; v_gene: TRBV7-2; CDR3aa: CASSFTGDEKLFF; CDR3nt: TGTGCCAGCAGCTTTACAGGGGATGAAAAACTGTTTTTT
j_gene: TRBJ2-1; abundance: -; d_gene: TRBD2; v_gene: TRBV27; CDR3aa: CASSFLAEDNEQFF; CDR3nt: TGTGCCAGCAGTTTCCTAGCGGAGGACAATGAGCAGTTCTTC
j_gene: TRBJ1-5; abundance: few; d_gene: TRBD1; v_gene: TRBV2; CDR3aa: CASRRQGGNQPQHF; CDR3nt: TGTGCCAGCAGGAGACAGGGGGGCAATCAGCCCCAGCATTTT
j_gene: TRBJ2-5; abundance: few; d_gene: -; v_gene: TRBV11-2; CDR3aa: CASSYRETQYF; CDR3nt: TGTGCCAGCAGCTATCGGGAGACCCAGTACTTC
j_gene: TRBJ1-5; abundance: -; d_gene: TRBD1; v_gene: TRBV5-8; CDR3aa: CASSIQGGQPQHF; CDR3nt: TGTGCCAGCAGCATACAGGGGGGTCAGCCCCAGCATTTT
j_gene: TRBJ2-7; abundance: -; d_gene: TRBD2; v_gene: TRBV5-1; CDR3aa: CASSLGRGLGDEQYF; CDR3nt: TGCGCCAGCAGCTTGGGAAGAGGACTAGGTGACGAGCAGTACTTC
j_gene: TRBJ1-5; abundance: -; d_gene: -; v_gene: TRBV6-2/TRBV6-3; CDR3aa: CASRYRTTSNQPQHF; CDR3nt: TGTGCCAGCAGATACCGAACTACTAGCAATCAGCCCCAGCATTTT
j_gene: TRBJ1-6; abundance: -; d_gene: -; v_gene: TRBV18; CDR3aa: CASSNAGSPLHF; CDR3nt: TGTGCCAGCTCAAATGCGGGTTCACCCCTCCACTTT
j_gene: TRBJ1-2; abundance: -; d_gene: -; v_gene: TRBV10-3; CDR3aa: CAISGQRTDNYGYTF; CDR3nt: TGTGCCATCAGTGGACAGCGGACAGATAACTATGGCTACACCTTC
j_gene: TRBJ1-1; abundance: -; d_gene: -; v_gene: TRBV27; CDR3aa: CASLRGRFETEAFF; CDR3nt: TGTGCCAGCCTAAGAGGGCGTTTCGAGACTGAAGCTTTCTTT
j_gene: TRBJ1-5; abundance: medium-sized; d_gene: TRBD1; v_gene: TRBV7-9; CDR3aa: CASSPAGQGNQPQHF; CDR3nt: TGTGCCAGCAGCCCAGCGGGACAGGGCAATCAGCCCCAGCATTTT
j_gene: TRBJ1-5; abundance: -; d_gene: -; v_gene: TRBV2; CDR3aa: CASRRDFLRTAEDQPQHF; CDR3nt: TGTGCCAGCAGACGCGACTTTTTACGGACAGCGGAGGATCAGCCCCAGCATTTT
j_gene: TRBJ2-3; abundance: -; d_gene: TRBD2; v_gene: TRBV10-2; CDR3aa: CASSKAGGPDTQYF; CDR3nt: TGCGCCAGCAGTAAAGCGGGAGGGCCGGATACGCAGTATTTT